This is a list of T cell receptor beta chains from one sample in a study of T cells in Graves' hyperthyroidism and ophthalmopathy. MiXCR, applied by TCRdb to the multiplex PCR reads, yields one record per CDR3 protein. The sample includes approximately 370,000 distinct CDR3 sequences, approximately 17% seen only once; the top ten take around a third. The sample taken for sequencing was blood. Receptor source: a woman under 40 with Graves' hyperthyroidism that later progressed to Graves' ophthalmopathy. Each CDR3 is given with its conserved first and last residue. D genes are given only for firm matches. Rows give clone size only sometimes, using once, few, many, or a class for an expanded clone.

d_gene	abundance	v_gene	j_gene	CDR3aa	CDR3nt
.	many	TRBV5-1	TRBJ2-1	CASSLWLSIGHNEQFF	TGCGCCAGCAGCTTGTGGTTGTCGATAGGCCACAATGAGCAGTTCTTC
.	many	TRBV5-1	TRBJ2-7	CASSPDGLESEQYF	TGCGCCAGCAGCCCGGACGGGCTAGAATCCGAGCAGTACTTC
TRBD1	many	TRBV20-1	TRBJ1-1	CSARSRQGWGTEAFF	TGCAGTGCTAGGTCGAGACAGGGTTGGGGCACTGAAGCTTTCTTT
.	few	TRBV7-9	TRBJ1-2	CASSLSSEPIFYGYTF	TGTGCCAGCAGCTTAAGTTCGGAACCAATCTTCTATGGCTACACCTTC
TRBD2	.	TRBV11-1	TRBJ2-1	CASSLDHMLAGEGDNEQFF	TGTGCCAGCAGCTTAGACCATATGCTAGCGGGAGAAGGAGATAATGAGCAGTTCTTC
.	many	TRBV5-1	TRBJ2-1	CASSLSTVGIDEQFF	TGCGCCAGCAGCTTGAGCACAGTGGGAATCGATGAGCAGTTCTTC
.	many	TRBV2	TRBJ2-1	CASSRGNLGEGFF	TGTGCCAGCAGCAGAGGGAATCTGGGAGAAGGGTTCTTC
.	.	TRBV3-1	TRBJ2-2	CASSRSLGAAGELFF	TGTGCCAGCAGCCGCTCCCTGGGGGCTGCCGGGGAGCTGTTTTTT
TRBD2	many	TRBV6-4	TRBJ2-3	CASSERGEGTDTQYF	TGTGCCAGCAGTGAACGGGGGGAGGGCACAGATACGCAGTATTTT
TRBD2	.	TRBV4-1	TRBJ2-1	CASSQGLADTNEQFF	TGTGCCAGCAGCCAAGGACTAGCGGACACCAATGAGCAGTTCTTC
.	many	TRBV5-1	TRBJ2-7	CASSSDSYEQYF	TGTGCCAGCAGCTCAGACAGCTACGAGCAGTACTTC
TRBD1	many	TRBV25-1	TRBJ2-6	CASSAANRGRHSGANVLTF	TGTGCCAGCAGTGCCGCGAACAGGGGTCGTCACTCTGGGGCCAACGTCCTGACTTTC
TRBD1	.	TRBV10-2	TRBJ1-5	CASSEMGQLNSNQPQHF	TGCGCCAGCAGTGAGATGGGACAGCTAAATAGCAATCAGCCCCAGCATTTT
.	.	TRBV4-1	TRBJ2-7	CASSQGSGYEQYF	TGCGCCAGCAGCCAAGGGAGTGGGTACGAGCAGTACTTC
.	.	TRBV6-2/TRBV6-3	TRBJ2-7	CASSHLSGGEQYF	TGTGCCAGCAGCCATTTATCGGGCGGAGAGCAGTACTTC
TRBD2	once	TRBV20-1	TRBJ2-7	CSARDYRASGRYEQYF	TGCAGTGCTAGAGACTACAGAGCTAGCGGGAGATACGAGCAGTACTTC
.	.	TRBV7-9	TRBJ1-1	CASSSSLWEEAFF	TGTGCCAGCAGCTCGTCTCTGTGGGAGGAAGCTTTCTTT
.	many	TRBV11-2	TRBJ2-7	CASSYGKGGGDYEQYF	TGTGCCAGCAGCTACGGGAAGGGGGGCGGAGACTACGAGCAGTACTTC
TRBD2	many	TRBV9	TRBJ2-2	CASSAVRGGTGELFF	TGTGCCAGCAGCGCTGTACGGGGGGGTACCGGGGAGCTGTTTTTT
.	many	TRBV2	TRBJ1-1	CASSDRGSTEAFF	TGTGCCAGCAGTGACAGGGGTAGCACTGAAGCTTTCTTT
.	many	TRBV11-2	TRBJ1-1	CASSPTPRNEAFF	TGTGCCAGCAGCCCCACACCCCGCAATGAAGCTTTCTTT
TRBD1	.	TRBV29-1	TRBJ1-2	CSVEGTGGGYTF	TGCAGCGTTGAGGGGACAGGGGGGGGCTACACCTTC
TRBD1	many	TRBV27	TRBJ2-1	CASRPRDSSYNEQFF	TGTGCCAGCAGACCACGGGACAGCTCCTACAATGAGCAGTTCTTC
.	many	TRBV10-2	TRBJ1-6	CASSILNRAAPLHF	TGCGCCAGCAGTATTTTAAACAGGGCTGCACCCCTCCACTTT
.	.	TRBV12-3/TRBV12-4	TRBJ1-1	CASSIRDTLAVAFF	TGTGCCAGCAGTATCCGGGACACACTTGCAGTAGCTTTCTTT
TRBD2	many	TRBV28	TRBJ2-3	CASSLIVLRGRAETDTQYF	TGTGCCAGCAGTTTAATCGTCCTTAGAGGGAGGGCCGAGACAGATACGCAGTATTTT
.	.	TRBV2	TRBJ2-7	CASSEPDRYYKQYF	TGTGCCAGCAGTGAACCGGACAGATATTACAAGCAGTACTTC
TRBD1	.	TRBV28	TRBJ1-2	CASSLDRGWNYGYTF	TGTGCCAGCAGTTTGGACAGGGGGTGGAACTATGGCTACACCTTC